Described below is a single T cell receptor (beta chain) sequence and its context. Since a much larger clone is just one base distant, this may be a read error. Molecular barcoded adaptors covering alpha/delta and beta/gamma chains were used on roughly 370 ng RNA. Via MiXCR, TCRdb re-called the reads, giving one row per CDR3 protein. Found here are 94,000 or so distinct CDR3 sequences, about 12% of them singletons; the top ten hold 14% to 15%. The data stem from a study of read filtering for tumor transcriptome and immune sequencing. The length of the CDR3 is 15 residues. The germline CDR1 and CDR2 sequences are SGHNT and YYREEE (reference sequence). V lost 3 bases and J 0 bases, leaving 13 bases between the germline ends.

Sequencing was performed on a population of CD138-negative cells sorted from bone marrow. The V and J genes are TRBV5-4 and TRBJ2-7; a possible D gene is TRBD1 (6 bases). This TCR derives from a donor over 35 with multiple myeloma. The CDR3 coding sequence is TGTGCCAGCAGCTACGGACAGCATTCCTCCTACGAGCAGTACTTC. Translating it yields CASSYGQHSSYEQYF.